Included here is one T cell receptor (beta chain) sequence, with context. This sample is part of a study of T cells in Graves' hyperthyroidism and ophthalmopathy. Overall study: It was at initial diagnosis, before any treatment, that peripheral blood was collected.

On the basis of clinical symptoms, serum thyroxine and TRAb, thyroid ultrasound and orbital computed tomography, diagnoses were made. Sampled blood dates from first hyperthyroidism diagnosis, and it precedes any ophthalmopathy symptoms. J gave up 0 bases and V 0 bases, and 5 bases lay outside the gene matches. Germline V gives CDR1 LGHNA, CDR2 YNFKEQ. The CDR3 totals 17 residues. Using RNA transcripts as the source, TCR beta CDR3 regions were amplified. The HTBI primer set drove a first-round RT-PCR of the TCR CDR3. TCRdb ran MiXCR on the multiplex PCR reads and lists one entry per CDR3 protein. The repertoire holds about 360,000 distinct CDR3 sequences, about a sixth seen once, with around a quarter in the top ten.

The source of this sequence is a young woman with Graves' hyperthyroidism that later progressed to Graves' ophthalmopathy. V usage is TRBV4-2 and J usage is TRBJ2-7; 10 nucleotides match TRBD2. The specimen sequenced was blood. The CDR3 coding sequence is TGTGCCAGCAGCCAAGATCTAACTAGCGGGAACTCCTACGAGCAGTACTTC. Translated: CASSQDLTSGNSYEQYF.